This T cell receptor beta chain was documented in a study of blood T cell repertoires in COVID-19 (dated by TCRdb to about 2020). Study-level background: Samples from collaborators originated in the United States, Italy and Spain and spanned both the acute and convalescent phases of COVID-19. The material from the prospective study consisted of cDNA or gDNA derived from T cells, B-cell-depleted T cells, or PBMCs. Deeply sampled blood TCRbeta repertoires from subjects exposed to, actively infected with, or recovered from COVID-19 were included in the dataset. A freely available public database, intended as a resource for researchers studying the immune response to SARS-CoV-2, is where the repertoires were released. The samples were drawn from two sources: the first 160 participants of the ongoing ImmuneRACE study, and 1,254 subjects contributed by 6 global collaborators. A de-identified subject ID, COVID-19 status, age in years and sex were almost always included in the sample metadata. Where available, HLA class I and class II types were taken from metadata supplied by the sample provider and were not determined by assay-based typing. Beyond this particular receptor, the publication reports: The amount of clinical and demographic metadata varied by source and participant and was provided uncurated.

Whole blood was collected in K2EDTA tubes by collaborating institutions according to the institutions' own protocols. For TCRbeta analysis, collaborators shipped samples in one of three forms: frozen whole blood, isolated PBMCs, or DNA extracted from either of those sample types. The immunoSEQ Assay, a bias-controlled multiplex PCR, was used to amplify TCRbeta CDR3 regions from genomic DNA. The authors' pipeline ran thus. The number of nucleated cells in each sample was estimated by amplification of reference gene primers within the assay. To quantify the absolute abundance of each unique TCRbeta CDR3 rearrangement, sequence reads were collapsed and filtered. For each sample, productive Simpson clonality was calculated as the square root of Simpson's diversity index over productive rearrangements. This immuneACCESS table, as held by TCRdb, lists in-frame sequences with V and J called but not all clones. Of the missing ones, under half trace to an unresolved V gene in checked studies; the others have no known cause. V and J calls and clone size follow that table, whereas D and trimming were derived from the DNA. In this sample the table shows around 250,000 clones, approximately 83% of which occur a single time. The top ten clonotypes cover less than 5.5% of the sample.

A remark on this clone: Its antigen remains unidentified. No much larger clone exists at a distance of one base, and base qualities are not known.

Sequencing input: peripheral blood. The clonotype originates from a man aged 50-60 years with active or convalescent COVID-19.

The CDR3 is CASSATFNYGYTF. In nucleotide form, the sequence is TGTGCCAGCAGTGCGACATTTAACTATGGCTACACCTTC. The rearranged segments are TRBV7-8 and TRBJ1-2, with no D gene named confidently. CDR1 and CDR2 (SGHVS, FQNEAQ) derive from the germline V gene. The CDR3, cysteine through phenylalanine, is 13 amino acids long. Only CDR3 DNA is held: 39 bases, read in frame from base 1. The junction shows trimming of 6 bases on V and 1 base on J, plus 9 bases between the germline ends.